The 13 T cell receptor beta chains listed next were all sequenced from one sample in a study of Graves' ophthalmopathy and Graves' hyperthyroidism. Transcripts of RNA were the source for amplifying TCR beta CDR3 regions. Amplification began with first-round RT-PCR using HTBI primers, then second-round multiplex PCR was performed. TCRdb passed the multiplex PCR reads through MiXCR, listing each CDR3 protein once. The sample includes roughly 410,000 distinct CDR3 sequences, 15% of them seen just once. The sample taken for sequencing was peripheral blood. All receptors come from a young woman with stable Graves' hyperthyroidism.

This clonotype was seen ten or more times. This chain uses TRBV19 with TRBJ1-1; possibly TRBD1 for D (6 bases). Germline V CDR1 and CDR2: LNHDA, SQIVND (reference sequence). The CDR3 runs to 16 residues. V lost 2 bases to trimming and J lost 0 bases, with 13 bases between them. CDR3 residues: CASSIWGRGLNTEAFF. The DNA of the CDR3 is TGTGCCAGTAGTATATGGGGCAGGGGCCTGAACACTGAAGCTTTCTTT.

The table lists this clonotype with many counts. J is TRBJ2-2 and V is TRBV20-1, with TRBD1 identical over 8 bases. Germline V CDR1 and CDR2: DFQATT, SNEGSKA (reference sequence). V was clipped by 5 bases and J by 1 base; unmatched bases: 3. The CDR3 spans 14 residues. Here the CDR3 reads CSALTGGNTGELFF. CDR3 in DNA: TGCAGTGCTCTTACAGGGGGGAACACCGGGGAGCTGTTTTTT.

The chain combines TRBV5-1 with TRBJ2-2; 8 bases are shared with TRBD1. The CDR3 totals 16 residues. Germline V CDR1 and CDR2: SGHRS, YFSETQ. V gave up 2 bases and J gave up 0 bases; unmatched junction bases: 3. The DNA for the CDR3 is TGCGCCAGCAGCTTTAAACAGGGGGCGAACACCGGGGAGCTGTTTTTT. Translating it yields CASSFKQGANTGELFF.

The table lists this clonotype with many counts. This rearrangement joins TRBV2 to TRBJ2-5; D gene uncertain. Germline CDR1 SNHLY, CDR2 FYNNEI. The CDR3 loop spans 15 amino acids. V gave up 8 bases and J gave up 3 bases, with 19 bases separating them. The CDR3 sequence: CASPKGLGYEETQYF. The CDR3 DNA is TGTGCCAGCCCCAAAGGTCTAGGGTACGAAGAGACCCAGTACTTC.

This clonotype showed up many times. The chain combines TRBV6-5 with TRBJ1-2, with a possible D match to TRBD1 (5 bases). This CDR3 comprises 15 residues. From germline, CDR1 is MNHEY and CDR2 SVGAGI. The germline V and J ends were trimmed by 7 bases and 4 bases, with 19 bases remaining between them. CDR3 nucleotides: TGTGCCAGCATTTCACCAGACAGAGCGCCCTATGGCTACACCTTC. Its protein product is CASISPDRAPYGYTF.

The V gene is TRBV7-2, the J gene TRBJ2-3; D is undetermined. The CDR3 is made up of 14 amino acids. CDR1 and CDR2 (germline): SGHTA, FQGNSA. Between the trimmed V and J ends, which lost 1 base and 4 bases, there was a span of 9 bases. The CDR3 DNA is TGTGCCAGCAGCTTAGGGCAGTTTCCAGATACGCAGTATTTT. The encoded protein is CASSLGQFPDTQYF. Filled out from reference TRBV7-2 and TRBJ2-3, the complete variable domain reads GAGVSQSPSNKVTEKGKDVELRCDPISGHTALYWYRQSLGQGLEFLIYFQGNSAPDKSGLPSDRFSAERTGGSVSTLTIQRTQQEDSAVYLCASSLGQFPDTQYFGPGTRLTVL.

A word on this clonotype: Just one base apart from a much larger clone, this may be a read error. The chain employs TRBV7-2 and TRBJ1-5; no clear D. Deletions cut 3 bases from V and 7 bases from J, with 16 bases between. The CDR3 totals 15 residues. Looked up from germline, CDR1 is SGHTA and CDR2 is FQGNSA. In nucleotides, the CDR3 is TGTGCCAGCAGCTTGTGGTACGGTTCCGGCCAGCCCCAGCATTTT. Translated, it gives CASSLWYGSGQPQHF.

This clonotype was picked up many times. The CDR3 nucleotides read TGCAGTGCTAGAGATCTTGAACGGAACTATGGCTACACCTTC. Translating gives CSARDLERNYGYTF. The gene calls are TRBV20-1 and TRBJ1-2; D ambiguous. The germline CDR1 and CDR2 sequences are DFQATT and SNEGSKA (reference sequence). The CDR3 runs 14 residues. The ends were cut back, 0 bases at V and 2 bases at J, with 10 bases in the middle.

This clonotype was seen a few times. CDR3 region: CASSKGIGGGRPDVETQYF. In nucleotides, the CDR3 is TGTGCCAGCAGCAAAGGGATCGGCGGGGGCCGGCCAGACGTAGAGACCCAGTACTTC. V is TRBV13 and J is TRBJ2-5, with D tentatively TRBD2 (7 bases). With 5 bases removed from V and 4 bases from J, the gap between germline ends came to 29 bases. Per germline, CDR1 PRHDT and CDR2 FYEKMQ (reference sequence). The CDR3 is 19 residues long.

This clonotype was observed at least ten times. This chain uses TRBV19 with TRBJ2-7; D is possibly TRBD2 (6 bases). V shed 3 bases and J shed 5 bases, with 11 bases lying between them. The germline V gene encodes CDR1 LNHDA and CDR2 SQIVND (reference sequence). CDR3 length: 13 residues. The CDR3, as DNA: TGTGCCAGTAGTATGGGGCGGAGGGACGAGCAGTACTTC. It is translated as CASSMGRRDEQYF.

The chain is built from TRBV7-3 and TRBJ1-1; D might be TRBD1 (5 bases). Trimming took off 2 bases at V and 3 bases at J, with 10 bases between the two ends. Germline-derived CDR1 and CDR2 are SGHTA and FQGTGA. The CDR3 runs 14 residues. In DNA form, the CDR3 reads TGTGCCAGCAGCTTAGGGGCCCTCGACACTGAAGCTTTCTTT. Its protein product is CASSLGALDTEAFF.

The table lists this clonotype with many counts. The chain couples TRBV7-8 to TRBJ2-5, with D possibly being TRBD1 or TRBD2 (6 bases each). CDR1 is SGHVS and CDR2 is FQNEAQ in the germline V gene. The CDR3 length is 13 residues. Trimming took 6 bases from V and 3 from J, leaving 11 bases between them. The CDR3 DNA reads TGTGCCAGCAGTGGAGGGGGAAAAGAGACCCAGTACTTC. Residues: CASSGGGKETQYF.

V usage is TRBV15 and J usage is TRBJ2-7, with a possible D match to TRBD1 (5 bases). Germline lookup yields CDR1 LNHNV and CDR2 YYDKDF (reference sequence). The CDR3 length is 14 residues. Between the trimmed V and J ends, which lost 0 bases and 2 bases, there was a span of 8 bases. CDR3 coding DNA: TGTGCCACCAGCAGAGATACAGGCCCCTACGAGCAGTACTTC. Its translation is CATSRDTGPYEQYF.